Reported below is one TCR beta chain. Profiled with immunoSEQ multiplex PCR; TCRdb holds only in-frame clones, not every one. The profile shows some 150,000 clones, 91% of them singletons. These data originate in a study of control samples from healthy donors and cancer patients. What was sequenced was blood. The origin of this receptor is a woman aged 25 to 39 in good health.

CDR3 protein: CASSQVGLAGNEQYF. CDR3 bases: TGCGCCAGCAGCCAAGTGGGACTAGCGGGAAACGAGCAGTACTTC. J is TRBJ2-7 and V is TRBV4-1; TRBD2 matches 13 bases. V trimming: 1 base; J trimming: 5 bases; junction bases outside the gene matches: 2. CDR1 is MGHRA, CDR2 YSYEKL, per germline. The CDR3 has 15 residues.